The source of this TCR beta chain is a study of CD8 T cells in ankylosing spondylitis. Notes on the study in general: What appeared characteristic of ankylosing spondylitis blood was a TCR beta motif of eight highly homologous variants. Previously reported in reactive arthritis synovial fluid and blood were some of the motif variants.

Of note for this clonotype: The antigen remains undetermined.

J was trimmed by 4 bases and V by 6 bases; bases with no gene match: 7. The CDR3 loop spans 14 amino acids. Germline V gives CDR1 MNHNS, CDR2 SASEGT. Molecular-barcoded quantitative 5'-RACE produced these TCR beta libraries. TCRdb re-derived calls from the 5' RACE reads in MiXCR, one entry per CDR3 protein. The sample has around 340,000 distinct CDR3 sequences; approximately 15% are singletons. Material for sequencing was blood, either unsorted or a sorted T cell fraction (not recorded which). This sequence originates from a male donor with ankylosing spondylitis or in good health (not recorded which). J is TRBJ2-5 and V is TRBV6-1, with 8 bases identical to TRBD1. CDR3 bases: TGTGCCAGCAGACAAACAGGGGGGCTAGAGACCCAGTACTTC. It yields the protein CASRQTGGLETQYF.